These T cell receptor beta chains were read from a single sample in a study of T-cell memory formation after mild COVID-19. TCRdb used MiXCR to reprocess the 5' RACE reads, holding one entry per CDR3 protein. Of some 200,000 distinct CDR3 sequences listed, around 9.1% are singletons. Sample: PBMCs or a T cell subset sorted from them (not recorded which). Receptor source: a man aged 18 to 30 who had mild COVID-19 (a few samples of this study predate the infection). Cell type and time point are not known. Each CDR3 is given with its conserved first and last residue. D genes are given only for firm matches. For some rows the clone size is stated as once, few or many, or as a class when expanded; others skip it.

J: TRBJ2-3
D: NA
V: TRBV5-1
size: many
CDR3: CASSLVPPATSTDTQYF
DNA: TGCGCCAGCAGCTTGGTCCCACCAGCGACCAGCACAGATACGCAGTATTTT

J: TRBJ1-1
D: NA
V: TRBV25-1
size: NA
CDR3: CASSRMGGEAFF
DNA: TGTGCCAGCAGTCGTATGGGTGGTGAAGCTTTCTTT

J: TRBJ2-3
D: NA
V: TRBV30
size: NA
CDR3: CAWGTGVQYF
DNA: TGTGCCTGGGGAACGGGGGTGCAGTATTTT

J: TRBJ2-1
D: TRBD1
V: TRBV20-1
size: few
CDR3: CSAIPGQGFNEQLF
DNA: TGCAGTGCCATTCCGGGACAGGGTTTCAATGAGCAGCTCTTC

J: TRBJ1-3
D: TRBD1
V: TRBV12-3/TRBV12-4
size: many
CDR3: CASSYGTGLGNTIYF
DNA: TGTGCCAGCAGTTACGGGACAGGGCTCGGAAACACCATATATTTT

J: TRBJ2-3
D: NA
V: TRBV7-9
size: many
CDR3: CASSLGGPSTDTQYF
DNA: TGTGCCAGCAGCTTAGGGGGACCTAGCACAGATACGCAGTATTTT

J: TRBJ2-1
D: TRBD1
V: TRBV6-5
size: few
CDR3: CASSSPRTGGIEQFF
DNA: TGTGCCAGCAGTTCCCCCCGGACAGGGGGGATTGAGCAGTTCTTC

J: TRBJ2-3
D: NA
V: TRBV12-3/TRBV12-4
size: NA
CDR3: CASRSDSSTDTQYF
DNA: TGTGCCAGCCGCTCGGACTCGAGCACAGATACGCAGTATTTT

J: TRBJ2-1
D: TRBD2
V: TRBV4-1
size: many
CDR3: CASSQGAGKAIYNEQFF
DNA: TGCGCCAGCAGCCAAGGAGCGGGGAAAGCTATCTACAATGAGCAGTTCTTC

J: TRBJ2-3
D: NA
V: TRBV2
size: NA
CDR3: CASRDNRPDTQYF
DNA: TGTGCCAGCAGAGACAACCGCCCTGATACGCAGTATTTT

J: TRBJ1-2
D: NA
V: TRBV12-3/TRBV12-4
size: NA
CDR3: CASSFSVDYGYTF
DNA: TGTGCCAGCAGTTTTAGTGTGGACTATGGCTACACCTTC

J: TRBJ2-5
D: TRBD2
V: TRBV5-6
size: NA
CDR3: CASSPGLAKTQYF
DNA: TGTGCCAGCAGCCCGGGACTAGCAAAGACCCAGTACTTC

J: TRBJ2-2
D: NA
V: TRBV10-3
size: few
CDR3: CAISPGELFF
DNA: TGTGCCATCTCCCCCGGGGAGCTGTTTTTT

J: TRBJ1-2
D: NA
V: TRBV7-2
size: NA
CDR3: CASSLAWDTYGYTF
DNA: TGTGCCAGCAGCTTAGCTTGGGACACCTATGGCTACACCTTC

J: TRBJ2-1
D: TRBD2
V: TRBV11-1
size: many
CDR3: CASNPGQRGGHFRNEQFF
DNA: TGTGCCAGCAACCCCGGCCAGCGGGGGGGCCATTTCCGAAATGAGCAGTTCTTC